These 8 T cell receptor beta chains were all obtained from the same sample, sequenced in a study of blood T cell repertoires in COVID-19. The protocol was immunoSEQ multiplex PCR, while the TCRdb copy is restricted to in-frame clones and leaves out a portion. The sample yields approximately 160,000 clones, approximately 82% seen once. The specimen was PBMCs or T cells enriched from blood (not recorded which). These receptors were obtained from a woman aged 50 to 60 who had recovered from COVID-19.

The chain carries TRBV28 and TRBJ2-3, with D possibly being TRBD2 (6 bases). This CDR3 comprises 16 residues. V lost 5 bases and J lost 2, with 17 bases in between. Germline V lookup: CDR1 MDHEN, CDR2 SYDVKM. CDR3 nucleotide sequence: TGTGCCAGCAGTCTCGGCCTAGCGTCTTACACAGATACGCAGTATTTT. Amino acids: CASSLGLASYTDTQYF.

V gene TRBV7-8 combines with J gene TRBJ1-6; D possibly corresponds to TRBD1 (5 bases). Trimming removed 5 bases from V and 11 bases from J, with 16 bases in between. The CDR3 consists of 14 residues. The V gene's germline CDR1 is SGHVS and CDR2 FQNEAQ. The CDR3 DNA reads TGTGCCAGCAGCCCCGGGGGGTTTCTCACACCCCTCCACTTT. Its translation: CASSPGGFLTPLHF.

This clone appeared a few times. CDR3 in DNA: TGTGCCAGCAGCGTAGACGGGAACTACAATGAGCAGTTCTTC. This translates into CASSVDGNYNEQFF. The chain uses TRBV9 and TRBJ2-1; tentatively, D is TRBD2 (5 bases). Germline CDR1 SGDLS, CDR2 YYNGEE. V was clipped by 0 bases and J by 3 bases, with 7 bases between them. The CDR3 runs 14 residues.

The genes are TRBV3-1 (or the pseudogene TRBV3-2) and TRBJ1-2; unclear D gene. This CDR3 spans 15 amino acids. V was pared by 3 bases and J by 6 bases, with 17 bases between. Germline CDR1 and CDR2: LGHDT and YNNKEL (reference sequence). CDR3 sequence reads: CASSHIQLTKNGYTF. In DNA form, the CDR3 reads TGTGCCAGCAGCCACATACAGTTGACTAAAAATGGCTACACCTTC.

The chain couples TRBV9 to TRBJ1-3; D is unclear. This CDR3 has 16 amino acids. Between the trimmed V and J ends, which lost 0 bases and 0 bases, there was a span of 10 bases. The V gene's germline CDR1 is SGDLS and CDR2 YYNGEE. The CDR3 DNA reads TGTGCCAGCAGCGTAGCTGGTCGGAGCTCTGGAAACACCATATATTTT. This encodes CASSVAGRSSGNTIYF.

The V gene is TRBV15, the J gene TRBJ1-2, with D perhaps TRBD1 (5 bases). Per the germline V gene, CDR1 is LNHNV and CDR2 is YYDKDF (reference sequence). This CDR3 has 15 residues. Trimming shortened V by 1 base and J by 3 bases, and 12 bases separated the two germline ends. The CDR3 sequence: CATSRAGLAYYGYTF. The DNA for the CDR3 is TGTGCCACCAGCAGAGCAGGGTTGGCCTACTATGGCTACACCTTC.

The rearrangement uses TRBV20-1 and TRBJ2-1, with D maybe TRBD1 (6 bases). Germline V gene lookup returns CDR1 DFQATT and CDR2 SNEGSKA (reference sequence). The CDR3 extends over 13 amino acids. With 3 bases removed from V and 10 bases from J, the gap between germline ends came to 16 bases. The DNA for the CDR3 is TGCAGTGCTAGTTCCCTAGGGGGTGTCGAGCAGTTCTTC. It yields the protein CSASSLGGVEQFF.

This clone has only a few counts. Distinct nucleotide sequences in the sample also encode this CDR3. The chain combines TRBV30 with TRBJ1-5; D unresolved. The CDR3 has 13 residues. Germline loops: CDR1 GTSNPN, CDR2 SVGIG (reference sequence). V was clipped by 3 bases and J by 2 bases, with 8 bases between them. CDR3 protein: CAWSVRGNQPQHF. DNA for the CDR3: TGTGCCTGGAGCGTACGGGGCAATCAGCCCCAGCATTTT. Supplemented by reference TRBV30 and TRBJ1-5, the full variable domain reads SQTIHQWPATLVQPVGSPLSLECTVEGTSNPNLYWYRQAAGRGLQLLFYSVGIGQISSEVPQNLSASRPQDRQFILSSKKLLLSDSGFYLCAWSVRGNQPQHFGDGTRLSIL.